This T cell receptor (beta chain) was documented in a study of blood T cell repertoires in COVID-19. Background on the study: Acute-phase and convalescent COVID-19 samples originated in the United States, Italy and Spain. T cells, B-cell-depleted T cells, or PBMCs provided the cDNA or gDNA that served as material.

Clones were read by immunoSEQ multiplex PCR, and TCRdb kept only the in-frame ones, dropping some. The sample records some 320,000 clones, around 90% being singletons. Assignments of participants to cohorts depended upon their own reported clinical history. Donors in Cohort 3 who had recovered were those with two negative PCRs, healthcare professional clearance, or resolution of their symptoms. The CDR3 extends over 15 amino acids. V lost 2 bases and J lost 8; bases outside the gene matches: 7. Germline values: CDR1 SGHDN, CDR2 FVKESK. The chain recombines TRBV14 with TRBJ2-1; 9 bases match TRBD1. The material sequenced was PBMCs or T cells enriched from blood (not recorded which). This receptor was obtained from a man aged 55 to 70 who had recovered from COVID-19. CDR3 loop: CASSQPGQGIDEQFF. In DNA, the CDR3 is TGTGCCAGCAGCCAACCGGGACAGGGTATTGATGAGCAGTTCTTC.